The TCR beta chain under discussion was sequenced for a study of siplizumab effects on memory and regulatory T cells. Unmatched junction bases numbered 9, after V lost 3 bases and J lost 2 bases. The CDR3 has 17 residues. Germline V gene data show CDR1 as LNHDA and CDR2 as SQIVND (reference sequence). Assay used: immunoSEQ multiplex PCR; TCRdb lists only in-frame clones, some missing. The sample shows some 81,000 clones, roughly 94% of them seen only once. This TCR was sampled from a human donor in good health. The V and J genes are TRBV19 and TRBJ2-1, with 8 bases fitting TRBD2. The source material was CD8+ T cells sorted from blood. CDR3 region: CASSIPGGAPTYNEQFF. The CDR3 region has the DNA TGTGCCAGTAGTATTCCCGGGGGGGCCCCCACCTACAATGAGCAGTTCTTC.